Listed below are T cell receptor beta chains from one sample, sequenced in a study of cytomegalovirus exposure and HLA in healthy donors. Clones were sequenced by immunoSEQ multiplex PCR, and TCRdb holds only the in-frame ones, with some missing. The profile shows 70,000 to 90,000 clones, 65% to 75% of them singletons. Sequenced material: PBMCs. These receptor sequences come from a man in his 60s in good health and CMV-seronegative. Each CDR3 is given with its conserved first and last residue. The D gene is left open where the match is weak. Clone size is shown for a subset of rows, as once, few, many or a class of expanded clone.

14	.	.	TRBV5-1	TRBJ2-3	TGCGCCAGCAGTGTACAGTACTCCACAGATACGCAGTATTTT	CASSVQYSTDTQYF
13	.	.	TRBV30	TRBJ1-3	TGTGCCTGGAGTTCCGGTTCCAGGAACACCATATATTTT	CAWSSGSRNTIYF
14	.	.	TRBV18	TRBJ1-1	TGTGCCAGCTTCCAGGACAGCGCGAACACTGAAGCTTTCTTT	CASFQDSANTEAFF
13	.	.	TRBV6-6	TRBJ2-3	TGTGCCAGCAGTCCGGCCCCGGGGAGGACGCAGTATTTT	CASSPAPGRTQYF
13	TRBD1	once	TRBV30	TRBJ1-2	TGTGCCTGGAGTCTGAAGGGGGCGGGCGGCTACACCTTC	CAWSLKGAGGYTF
15	.	few	TRBV4-1	TRBJ1-4	TGCGCCAGCAGCCAAGATCCGGGGTGGAGTGAAAAACTGTTTTTT	CASSQDPGWSEKLFF
16	.	.	TRBV6-1	TRBJ1-5	TGTGCCAGCAGTGAAGGGGGAGGCTATAGCAATCAGCCCCAGCATTTT	CASSEGGGYSNQPQHF
13	.	.	TRBV6-5	TRBJ1-5	TGTGCCAGTGACAGGTCGTTCAATCAGCCCCAGCATTTT	CASDRSFNQPQHF
20	TRBD2	.	TRBV27	TRBJ2-3	TGTGCCAGCAGTTCGGGACTAGCGGGGGGCTCTACAACTAGCACAGATACGCAGTATTTT	CASSSGLAGGSTTSTDTQYF
16	.	.	TRBV13	TRBJ2-1	TGTGCCAGCAGCCCCGGACTGAGGAGCTCCTACAATGAGCAGTTCTTC	CASSPGLRSSYNEQFF
16	TRBD1	.	TRBV19	TRBJ2-3	TGTGCCAGTAGTATCCCCGGGACAGGGAGCACGTATACGCAGTATTTT	CASSIPGTGSTYTQYF
15	.	.	TRBV7-9	TRBJ1-1	TGTTCCAGCAGCTCCAACCTAGGCGGCTACACTGAAGCTTTCTTT	CSSSSNLGGYTEAFF
15	TRBD1	few	TRBV4-1	TRBJ1-1	TGCGCCAGCAGCCAAGGACAGGGACCGAACACTGAAGCTTTCTTT	CASSQGQGPNTEAFF